Detailed here is one T cell receptor beta chain. Authors' methods: Amplified reference gene primers provided the basis for estimating nucleated cell counts. Method: immunoSEQ multiplex PCR; TCRdb's copy keeps in-frame clones and lacks some. Clone size and the V and J calls come from that table; the DNA yielded D and trimming. The repertoire has about 140,000 clones, over 60% of them found once; the top ten carry approximately 5%. The data were obtained in a study of blood T cell repertoires in COVID-19. About the study: Samples representing acute and convalescent COVID-19 were sourced from the United States, Italy and Spain. PBMCs, B-cell-depleted T cells, or T cells were the source of the cDNA or gDNA that made up the material.

The CDR3 runs to 15 residues. V lost 0 bases and J 6 bases, leaving 16 bases between the germline ends. Germline-derived CDR1 and CDR2 are SQVTM and ANQGSEA. The clonotype comes from a woman over 75 with active or convalescent COVID-19. This chain uses TRBV29-1 with TRBJ2-3, with D possibly matching TRBD1 (5 bases). Sequences were obtained from peripheral blood. CDR3 DNA sequence: TGCAGCGTTGAAGAGGGGCGCACCGCCGCGGATACGCAGTATTTT. As protein: CSVEEGRTAADTQYF.